What follows are 20 T cell receptor beta chains derived from one specimen sequenced in a study of spatial heterogeneity in lung cancer. Whole-study findings and limits: Higher tumor mutation counts went along with higher counts of expanded intratumoral alpha and beta TCRs.

Time point noted: sample taken at primary tumor resection. The antigens of these receptors remain unknown. TCRdb re-called the 5' RACE reads through MiXCR, storing one row per CDR3 protein. The repertoire holds about 24,000 distinct CDR3 sequences, with under 9% as singletons. This specimen consisted of lung tumor tissue, obtained at surgery. The source of these receptors is a male donor with early-stage non-small cell lung cancer.

In this sample, this clonotype is medium-sized. This sequence joins TRBV5-4 and TRBJ2-7, with 8 bases lining up with TRBD2. The germline CDR1 and CDR2 sequences are SGHNT and YYREEE (reference sequence). This CDR3 has 14 residues. The V segment lost 4 bases and the J segment 7 bases; nucleotides outside the gene matches: 10. Here the CDR3 DNA reads TGTGCCAGCAGCCGCGGGACGGGACTAGGGGAGCAGTACTTC. This sequence encodes CASSRGTGLGEQYF.

This clonotype was recorded a few times. The V call is TRBV12-3 or TRBV12-4, the J call TRBJ2-5; D is unclear. This CDR3 is built from 14 residues. Between the trimmed V and J ends, which lost 3 bases and 2 bases, there was a span of 10 bases. As DNA, the CDR3 is TGTGCCAGCAGTTTGGGAACAATTCAAGAGACCCAGTACTTC. Amino acids: CASSLGTIQETQYF.

This clonotype was observed many times. The rearrangement links TRBV18 to TRBJ2-3; the D is unclear. Germline V gene sequence: CDR1 KGHSH, CDR2 LQKENI. The CDR3 has 15 residues. Trimming removed 3 bases at V and 0 bases at J, with 10 bases between. CDR3 protein: CASSPTDTSTDTQYF. The CDR3 DNA reads TGTGCCAGCTCACCTACAGATACTAGCACAGATACGCAGTATTTT.

This clonotype was picked up many times. CDR3 DNA sequence: TGTGCCAGTAGTACCGGACGACAGTTTGCTACGCAGTATTTT. The encoded protein is CASSTGRQFATQYF. This chain uses TRBV19 with TRBJ2-3, with TRBD1 as a possible D gene (5 bases). V lost 4 bases to trimming and J lost 8 bases, with 16 bases between them. Germline lookup yields CDR1 LNHDA and CDR2 SQIVND (reference sequence). This CDR3 has 14 amino acids.

This clonotype has only a few counts. The chain combines TRBV5-1 with TRBJ1-1, with D unclear. V was pared by 1 base and J by 1 base, with 8 bases between. Germline V lookup: CDR1 SGHRS, CDR2 YFSETQ. This CDR3 comprises 14 residues. The CDR3: CASSLTPSNTEAFF. The CDR3 region has the DNA TGCGCCAGCAGCTTGACCCCATCGAACACTGAAGCTTTCTTT.

The CDR3 sequence is CASTFGREGLYEQYF. CDR3 bases: TGTGCCAGCACCTTCGGAAGAGAGGGGCTTTACGAGCAGTACTTC. The V gene is TRBV11-2, the J gene TRBJ2-7, with D tentatively TRBD1 or TRBD2 (5 bases each). The germline V and J ends were trimmed by 7 bases and 4 bases, with 20 bases remaining between them. There are 15 residues in the CDR3. Per the germline V gene, CDR1 is SGHAT and CDR2 is FQNNGV.

This clonotype has ten or more counts. V usage is TRBV12-3 or TRBV12-4 and J usage is TRBJ2-2, with D uncertain. The CDR3 loop spans 12 amino acids. V lost 5 bases, J lost 9 bases, and 10 bases lay in between. The DNA for the CDR3 is TGTGCCAGCAGTGAAGGGAACCGGGAGCTGTTTTTT. Translated: CASSEGNRELFF.

The J gene is TRBJ2-7, the V gene TRBV4-3, with TRBD2 identical over 7 bases. The CDR3 loop spans 15 amino acids. Losses at the gene ends were 0 bases for V and 3 bases for J; bases not matched to a gene: 5. Looked up from germline, CDR1 is LGHNA and CDR2 is YSLEER. The CDR3 loop reads CASSQDLAVVYEQYF. DNA of the CDR3: TGCGCCAGCAGCCAAGACCTAGCGGTGGTCTACGAGCAGTACTTC.

In its sample, this clonotype was seen many times. V is TRBV7-8 and J is TRBJ2-1; 9 positions agree with TRBD2. CDR1 is SGHVS, CDR2 FQNEAQ, per germline. The CDR3 length is 16 residues. The V and J ends lost 5 bases and 5 bases, in that order; junction bases with no gene match: 10. Written as DNA, the CDR3 is TGTGCCAGCAGCACCCCACTAGCGGGCGCTGACAATGAGCAGTTCTTC. Protein sequence: CASSTPLAGADNEQFF.

This clonotype appeared many times. The rearrangement joins TRBV6-6 to TRBJ2-7; 12 bases fit TRBD2. V lost 2 bases to trimming and J lost 4 bases; unmatched junction nucleotides: 3. This CDR3 has 15 amino acids. CDR1 is MNHNY and CDR2 is SVGAGI in the germline V gene (reference sequence). The CDR3 region is CASSYGTSGLYEQYF. The CDR3 DNA follows: TGTGCCAGCAGTTACGGGACTAGCGGGTTATACGAGCAGTACTTC.

The CDR3 protein is CASSSTGRGGGETQYF. The CDR3, as DNA: TGTGCCAGCAGCTCGACAGGGCGTGGGGGCGGAGAGACCCAGTACTTC. The chain recombines TRBV5-6 with TRBJ2-5, with TRBD1 identical over 7 bases. The germline gives CDR1 SGHDT, CDR2 YYEEEE. CDR3 length equals 16 residues. Germline trimming cut 3 bases from V and 4 bases from J; bases unmatched to any gene: 12.

Many counts were recorded for this clonotype. V and J are TRBV29-1 and TRBJ2-1; 7 bases match TRBD2. From germline, CDR1 is SQVTM and CDR2 ANQGSEA. The CDR3 runs 14 residues. The ends lost 6 bases at V and 0 bases at J; junction bases unmatched: 5. CDR3 DNA: TGCAGCGTCGGATGGGGGGGCTCCTACAATGAGCAGTTCTTC. This encodes CSVGWGGSYNEQFF.

Comment on this clonotype: A clone one base away is much larger, so this may be a read error. The rearrangement links TRBV2 to TRBJ2-7; D perhaps matches TRBD1 (6 bases). Germline assignment: CDR1 SNHLY and CDR2 FYNNEI. The CDR3 totals 12 residues. CDR3 DNA: TGTGCCAGCACCCCCAGGGGTTACGAGCAGTGCTTC. Its protein product is CASTPRGYEQCF.

This clonotype has ten or more counts. The chain employs TRBV20-1 and TRBJ1-5, with 9 bases lining up with TRBD1. In germline, CDR1 is DFQATT, CDR2 SNEGSKA (reference sequence). J was trimmed by 4 bases and V by 6 bases; bases with no gene match: 10. This CDR3 region has 15 residues. This chain's CDR3 is CSAGPPTGGNQPQHF. The DNA for the CDR3 is TGCAGTGCCGGGCCTCCGACAGGGGGGAATCAGCCCCAGCATTTT.

This clonotype was counted a few times. The chain carries TRBV19 and TRBJ2-3; D gene ambiguous. Germline-derived CDR1 and CDR2 are LNHDA and SQIVND (reference sequence). Between the trimmed V and J ends, which lost 1 base and 6 bases, there was a span of 14 bases. The CDR3 contains 15 residues. The CDR3 sequence is CASSIGMTLPDTQYF. As DNA, the CDR3 is TGTGCCAGTAGTATAGGGATGACCTTACCTGATACGCAGTATTTT.

This clonotype has ten or more counts. CDR3 bases: TGTGCCAGCAGGGACAGCCTCAATCAGCCCCAGCATTTT. Its translation is CASRDSLNQPQHF. V gene TRBV7-2 combines with J gene TRBJ1-5, with a weak D call TRBD1 (6 bases). The CDR3 is 13 residues long. The germline V gene encodes CDR1 SGHTA and CDR2 FQGNSA. The ends were cut back, 6 bases at V and 3 bases at J, with 9 bases in the middle.

This clonotype was observed many times. This sequence joins TRBV4-3 and TRBJ2-7, with 11 bases fitting TRBD2. Germline V gene sequence: CDR1 LGHNA, CDR2 YSLEER. This CDR3 has 15 residues. V was clipped by 0 bases and J by 12 bases; unmatched bases: 10. The CDR3 sequence: CASSQDVIAGGPTYF. CDR3 in DNA: TGCGCCAGCAGCCAAGATGTGATAGCGGGAGGGCCAACGTACTTC.

This clonotype was detected many times. This chain joins TRBV7-2 and TRBJ1-5; no firm D call. The CDR3 extends over 13 amino acids. In germline, CDR1 is SGHTA, CDR2 FQGNSA. The V end was cut by 1 base, the J end by 6 bases, with 7 bases between. CDR3: CASSLDRAQPQHF. The CDR3 coding sequence is TGTGCCAGCAGCTTAGATCGGGCTCAGCCCCAGCATTTT.

This clonotype occurred many times. The V gene is TRBV14, the J gene TRBJ1-1, with a possible D match to TRBD1 (6 bases). V was cut by 3 bases and J by 0 bases, with 11 bases left in between. Germline loops: CDR1 SGHDN, CDR2 FVKESK. The CDR3 spans 15 residues. This chain's CDR3 is CASSQQDRLNTEAFF. CDR3 bases: TGTGCCAGCAGCCAGCAAGACAGGCTGAACACTGAAGCTTTCTTT.

This rearrangement joins TRBV30 to TRBJ1-1; D remains ambiguous. This CDR3 is 13 amino acids long. Germline V gene data show CDR1 as GTSNPN and CDR2 as SVGIG (reference sequence). V lost 0 bases and J 1 base, leaving 6 bases between the germline ends. The CDR3 nucleotides are TGTGCCTGGAGTGTCCGGGAGAACACTGAAGCTTTCTTT. Translation gives CAWSVRENTEAFF.